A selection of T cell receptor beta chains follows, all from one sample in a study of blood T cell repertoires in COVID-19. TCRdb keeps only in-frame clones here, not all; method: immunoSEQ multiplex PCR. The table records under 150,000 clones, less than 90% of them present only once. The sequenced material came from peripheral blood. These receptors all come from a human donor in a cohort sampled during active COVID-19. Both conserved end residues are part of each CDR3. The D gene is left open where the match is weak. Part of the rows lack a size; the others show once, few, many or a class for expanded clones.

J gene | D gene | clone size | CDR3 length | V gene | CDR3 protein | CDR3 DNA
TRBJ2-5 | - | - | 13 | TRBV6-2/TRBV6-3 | CASSPVFQETQYF | TGTGCCAGCAGTCCGGTTTTTCAAGAGACCCAGTACTTC
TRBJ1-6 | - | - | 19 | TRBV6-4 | CASSEKDARGSSYNSPLHF | TGTGCCAGCAGCGAGAAGGACGCCCGTGGGAGCTCCTATAATTCACCCCTCCACTTT
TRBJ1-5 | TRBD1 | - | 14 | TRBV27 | CASRGTVPNQPQHF | TGTGCCAGCAGAGGGACAGTACCAAATCAGCCCCAGCATTTT
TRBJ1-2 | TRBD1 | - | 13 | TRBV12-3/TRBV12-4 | CASTDRAGYGYTF | TGTGCCAGCACCGACAGGGCTGGCTATGGCTACACCTTC
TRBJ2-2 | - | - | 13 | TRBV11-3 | CASSSQGTGELFF | TGTGCCAGCAGCTCGCAGGGCACCGGGGAGCTGTTTTTT
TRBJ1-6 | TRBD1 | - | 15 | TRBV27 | CASRTDRAYNSPLHF | TGTGCCAGCAGAACCGACAGGGCCTATAATTCACCCCTCCACTTT
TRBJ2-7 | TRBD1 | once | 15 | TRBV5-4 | CASSPDRDRVYEQYF | TGTGCCAGCAGTCCCGACCGGGACAGGGTATACGAGCAGTACTTC
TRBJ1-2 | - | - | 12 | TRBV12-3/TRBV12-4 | CASSFATNGYTF | TGTGCCAGCAGTTTCGCTACGAATGGCTACACCTTC
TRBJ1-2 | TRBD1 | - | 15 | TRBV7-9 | CASSDGQGGHYGYTF | TGTGCCAGCAGCGATGGACAGGGAGGACACTATGGCTACACCTTC
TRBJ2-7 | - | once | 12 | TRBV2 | CASGLHSDEQYF | TGTGCCAGCGGACTTCACTCAGACGAGCAGTACTTC
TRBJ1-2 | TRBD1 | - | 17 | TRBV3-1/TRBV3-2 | CASTSQGARASIYGYTF | TGTGCCAGCACCTCTCAGGGGGCGCGTGCTTCCATCTATGGCTACACCTTC
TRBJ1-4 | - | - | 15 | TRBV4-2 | CASSQEQQTNEKLFF | TGTGCCAGCAGCCAAGAGCAACAGACTAATGAAAAACTGTTTTTT
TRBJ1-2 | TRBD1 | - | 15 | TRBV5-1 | CASSSRTGTNYGYTF | TGCGCCAGCAGCTCTAGGACAGGGACCAACTATGGCTACACCTTC
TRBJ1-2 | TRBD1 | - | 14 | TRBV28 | CASSGDRGNYGYTF | TGTGCCAGCAGTGGGGACAGGGGGAACTATGGCTACACCTTC
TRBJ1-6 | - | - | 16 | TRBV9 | CASSQDPGELNSPLHF | TGTGCCAGCAGTCAAGACCCGGGGGAACTTAATTCACCCCTCCACTTT
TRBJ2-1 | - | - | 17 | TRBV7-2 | CASSRTLTTASYNEQFF | TGTGCCAGCAGCCGGACACTAACTACCGCCTCCTACAATGAGCAGTTCTTC
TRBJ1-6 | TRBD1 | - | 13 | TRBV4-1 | CASSLGGGSPLHF | TGCGCCAGCAGCTTAGGGGGCGGTTCACCCCTCCACTTT
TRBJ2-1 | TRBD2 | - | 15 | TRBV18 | CASSPTSGAYNEQFF | TGTGCCAGCTCACCTACTAGCGGGGCCTACAATGAGCAGTTCTTC
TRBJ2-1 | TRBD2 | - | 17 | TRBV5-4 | CASSLGGRGAKYNEQFF | TGTGCCAGCAGCCTCGGGGGGCGGGGGGCAAAATACAATGAGCAGTTCTTC
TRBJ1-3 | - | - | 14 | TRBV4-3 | CASSISISGNTIYF | TGCGCCAGCAGCATCAGTATCTCTGGAAACACCATATATTTT
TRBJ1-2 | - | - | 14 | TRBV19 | CASTTRGPNYGYTF | TGTGCCAGTACCACTCGGGGTCCCAACTATGGCTACACCTTC
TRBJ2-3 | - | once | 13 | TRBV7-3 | CASSSRGFDTQYF | TGTGCCAGCAGCTCAAGGGGATTTGATACGCAGTATTTT
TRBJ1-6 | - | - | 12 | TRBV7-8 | CASSFQDSPLHF | TGTGCCAGCAGCTTCCAGGATTCACCCCTCCACTTT
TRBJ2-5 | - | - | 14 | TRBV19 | CASSTPGGRETQYF | TGTGCCAGTAGTACCCCCGGAGGGAGGGAGACCCAGTACTTC
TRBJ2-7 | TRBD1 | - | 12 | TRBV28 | CASRDRVDEQYF | TGTGCCAGCCGGGACAGGGTCGACGAGCAGTACTTC
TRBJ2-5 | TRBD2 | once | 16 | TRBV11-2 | CASSSRLAGGPETQYF | TGTGCCAGCAGCTCCAGACTAGCGGGGGGACCAGAGACCCAGTACTTC
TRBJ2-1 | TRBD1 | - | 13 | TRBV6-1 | CASSERDRGEQFF | TGTGCCAGCAGTGAACGAGACAGGGGTGAGCAGTTCTTC
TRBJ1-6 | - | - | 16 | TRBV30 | CAWRRPEGAGGSPLHF | TGTGCCTGGAGGCGACCGGAGGGCGCGGGGGGCTCACCCCTCCACTTT
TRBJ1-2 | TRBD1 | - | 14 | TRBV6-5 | CASIPGQGDYGYTF | TGTGCCAGCATACCCGGACAGGGCGACTATGGCTACACCTTC
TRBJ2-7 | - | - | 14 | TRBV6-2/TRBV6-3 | CASSSRQDAYEQYF | TGTGCCAGCAGTTCGCGACAGGACGCCTACGAGCAGTACTTC
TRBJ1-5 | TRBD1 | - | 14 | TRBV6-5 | CASSTTTGAQPQHF | TGTGCCAGCAGTACCACGACAGGGGCTCAGCCCCAGCATTTT
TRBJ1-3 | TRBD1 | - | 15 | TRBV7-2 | CASSFDRDAGNTIYF | TGTGCCAGCAGCTTCGACAGGGACGCAGGAAACACCATATATTTT
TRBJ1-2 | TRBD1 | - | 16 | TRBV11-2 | CASSLVGRGAPLGYTF | TGTGCCAGCAGCTTAGTTGGCAGGGGGGCCCCTTTGGGCTACACCTTC
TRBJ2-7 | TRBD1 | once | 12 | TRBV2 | CASRGDRAMQYF | TGTGCCAGCAGGGGGGACAGGGCTATGCAGTACTTC
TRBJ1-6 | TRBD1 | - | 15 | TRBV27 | CASQQGGTGNSPLHF | TGTGCCAGCCAACAGGGGGGGACAGGGAATTCACCCCTCCACTTT
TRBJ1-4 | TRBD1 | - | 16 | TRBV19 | CASSTPLGTVDEKLFF | TGTGCCAGTAGTACGCCTCTAGGGACAGTTGATGAAAAACTGTTTTTT
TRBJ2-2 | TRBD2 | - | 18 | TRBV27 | CASSSSLLAGGNTGELFF | TGTGCCAGCAGTTCCTCCCTTCTAGCGGGGGGGAACACCGGGGAGCTGTTTTTT
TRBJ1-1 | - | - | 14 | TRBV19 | CASSIQGRNTEAFF | TGTGCCAGTAGTATTCAGGGTCGGAACACTGAAGCTTTCTTT
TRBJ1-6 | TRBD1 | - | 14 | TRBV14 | CASSQDRGNSPLHF | TGTGCCAGCAGCCAGGACAGGGGCAATTCACCCCTCCACTTT
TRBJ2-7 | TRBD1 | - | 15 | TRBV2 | CASRIQGPPSYEQYF | TGTGCCAGCAGAATACAGGGGCCCCCCTCCTACGAGCAGTACTTC
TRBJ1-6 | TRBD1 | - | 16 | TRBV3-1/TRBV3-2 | CASSPLGQGSGSPLHF | TGTGCCAGCAGCCCCCTGGGACAGGGGAGCGGTTCACCCCTCCACTTT
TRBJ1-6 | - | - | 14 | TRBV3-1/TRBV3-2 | CASRPTANNSPLHF | TGTGCCAGCAGACCGACAGCTAATAATTCACCCCTCCACTTT
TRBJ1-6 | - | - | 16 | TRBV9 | CASSPLGGRGISPLHF | TGTGCCAGCAGCCCCCTGGGGGGGAGAGGCATTTCACCCCTCCACTTT
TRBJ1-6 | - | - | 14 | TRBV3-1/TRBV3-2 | CASSHPQASSPLHF | TGTGCCAGCAGCCATCCCCAGGCGAGCTCACCCCTCCACTTT
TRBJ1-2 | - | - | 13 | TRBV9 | CASSVDSRDGYTF | TGTGCCAGCAGCGTAGATAGCCGAGATGGCTACACCTTC
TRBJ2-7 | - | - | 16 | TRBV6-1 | CASSEELGTVSYEQYF | TGTGCCAGCAGTGAGGAGCTAGGAACCGTTTCCTACGAGCAGTACTTC
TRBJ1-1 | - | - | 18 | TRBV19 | CASSFRQAPTGMNTEAFF | TGTGCCAGTAGTTTCCGGCAGGCCCCTACCGGAATGAACACTGAAGCTTTCTTT
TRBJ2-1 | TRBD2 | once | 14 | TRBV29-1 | CSTNGLAAPKEQFF | TGCAGCACGAACGGACTAGCGGCTCCCAAGGAGCAGTTCTTC
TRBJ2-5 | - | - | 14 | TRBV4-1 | CASSQRGGQETQYF | TGCGCCAGCAGCCAGAGGGGGGGGCAAGAGACCCAGTACTTC
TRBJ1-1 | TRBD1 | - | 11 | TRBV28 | CASSPDRGAFF | TGTGCCAGCAGCCCTGACAGGGGAGCTTTCTTT
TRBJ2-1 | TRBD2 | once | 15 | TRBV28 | CASTQNLAGYNEQFF | TGTGCCAGCACCCAAAACCTAGCGGGGTACAATGAGCAGTTCTTC
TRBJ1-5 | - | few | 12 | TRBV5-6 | CASSVGTGPQHF | TGTGCCAGCAGCGTCGGGACTGGGCCCCAGCATTTT
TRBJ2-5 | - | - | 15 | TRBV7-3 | CASSRTSGGGETQYF | TGTGCCAGCAGCCGGACCTCAGGAGGAGGAGAGACCCAGTACTTC
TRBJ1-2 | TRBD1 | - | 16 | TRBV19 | CASTPRRRQGVAGYTF | TGTGCCAGTACCCCCCGTAGGAGACAGGGGGTAGCCGGCTACACCTTC
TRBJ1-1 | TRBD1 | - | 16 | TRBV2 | CASSETQGGADTEAFF | TGTGCCAGCAGTGAAACCCAAGGGGGCGCGGACACTGAAGCTTTCTTT